The rows below give T cell receptor beta chains drawn from one sample of a study of cytomegalovirus exposure and HLA in healthy donors. Profiling relied on immunoSEQ multiplex PCR, and the TCRdb table lists in-frame clones only, not all of them. This table holds 85,000 to 100,000 clones, roughly four fifths found once. The sequenced sample was PBMCs. These TCRs come from a woman aged 18 to 35 in good health and CMV-seropositive. Both conserved end residues are part of each CDR3. A D gene is named only where the DNA matches it firmly. A row's size may be missing; if present it is once, few, many or a size class.

J | V | D | length | size | DNA | CDR3
TRBJ1-4 | TRBV7-8 | NA | 16 | NA | TGTGCCAGCAGCTTCAGATCAGGGGCAACTAATGAAAAACTGTTTTTT | CASSFRSGATNEKLFF
TRBJ1-2 | TRBV7-9 | TRBD1 | 17 | few | TGTGCCAGCAGCTTAGAAGGGACAGGGGGCGCTTCCTATGGCTACACCTTC | CASSLEGTGGASYGYTF
TRBJ1-4 | TRBV6-5 | NA | 14 | NA | TGTGCCAGCAGTGCTATGAGCTCAGGAGAAAAACTGTTTTTT | CASSAMSSGEKLFF
TRBJ1-4 | TRBV2 | NA | 13 | NA | TGTGCCAGCAGTGTCGGAGTGACCGAAAAACTGTTTTTT | CASSVGVTEKLFF
TRBJ2-2 | TRBV5-6 | TRBD2 | 16 | NA | TGTGCCAGCAGCTGGACTAGCGGGAGTTTGACCGGGGAGCTGTTTTTT | CASSWTSGSLTGELFF
TRBJ2-7 | TRBV2 | TRBD2 | 14 | NA | TGTGCCAGCAGTGGGACTAGCGGTTCCTACGAGCAGTACTTC | CASSGTSGSYEQYF
TRBJ2-7 | TRBV2 | TRBD1 | 14 | once | TGTGCCAGCAGACAGACAGGGGGCTCCTACGAGCAGTACTTC | CASRQTGGSYEQYF
TRBJ2-7 | TRBV7-2 | TRBD2 | 17 | NA | TGTGCCAGCAGCTTAGTAGGGTGGCGGGAGGGCCGCGACGAGCAGTACTTC | CASSLVGWREGRDEQYF
TRBJ2-1 | TRBV5-4 | TRBD2 | 15 | NA | TGTGCCAGCAGCTTTCGCGGGAGTAGCTACAATGAGCAGTTCTTC | CASSFRGSSYNEQFF
TRBJ1-2 | TRBV7-9 | NA | 16 | NA | TGTGCCAGCAGCTCAACCCCTCGAACAGGGAACTATGGCTACACCTTC | CASSSTPRTGNYGYTF
TRBJ1-2 | TRBV9 | NA | 15 | once | TGTGCCAGCAGCGTAGGAGTGTGGGACACTGATGGCTACACCTTC | CASSVGVWDTDGYTF
TRBJ1-2 | TRBV14 | TRBD1 | 15 | NA | TGTGCCAGCAGCCACCGGGACAGGGGGTACTATGGCTACACCTTC | CASSHRDRGYYGYTF
TRBJ2-7 | TRBV2 | TRBD1 | 12 | NA | TGTGCCAGCAATGACAGGGGCTACGAGCAGTACTTC | CASNDRGYEQYF
TRBJ2-7 | TRBV9 | NA | 16 | NA | TGTGCCAGCAGCGAAACCCTAGGACAGAACTCCTACGAGCAGTACTTC | CASSETLGQNSYEQYF
TRBJ2-3 | TRBV9 | NA | 15 | NA | TGTGCCAGCAGCGTAGAGAGGGATGGCACAGATACGCAGTATTTT | CASSVERDGTDTQYF
TRBJ2-5 | TRBV5-1 | TRBD2 | 14 | NA | TGCGCCAGCACCCCAGCGGGAGGCAAAGAGACCCAGTACTTC | CASTPAGGKETQYF
TRBJ1-1 | TRBV5-1 | TRBD1 | 15 | NA | TGCGCCAGCAGCTTGGCCGGTGACAGGGTGGCTGAAGCTTTCTTT | CASSLAGDRVAEAFF
TRBJ1-2 | TRBV27 | NA | 13 | NA | TGTGCCAGCCGCCTGGCGGGAGGATATGGCTACACCTTC | CASRLAGGYGYTF
TRBJ1-4 | TRBV5-1 | TRBD1 | 15 | few | TGCGCCAGCAGCTTCGCGGACAGGGGCACAGAAAAACTGTTTTTT | CASSFADRGTEKLFF
TRBJ1-2 | TRBV7-9 | NA | 13 | few | TGTGCCAGCAGCGAACAGGGTAACTATGGCTACACCTTC | CASSEQGNYGYTF
TRBJ2-7 | TRBV11-3 | NA | 13 | NA | TGTGCCAGCAGCTTAGCTTACACCTACGAGCAGTACTTC | CASSLAYTYEQYF
TRBJ2-2 | TRBV2 | NA | 14 | NA | TGTGCCAGCCACAACAGGGTTATACCCGGGGAGCTGTTTTTT | CASHNRVIPGELFF
TRBJ1-1 | TRBV19 | NA | 9 | NA | TGTCCCCAGGCGGGTGAAGCTTTCTTT | CPQAGEAFF
TRBJ2-3 | TRBV30 | TRBD2 | 16 | NA | TGTGCCTGGAGTGGGGGGACTAGCGCCGACACAGATACGCAGTATTTT | CAWSGGTSADTDTQYF